This TCR beta chain was recovered during a study of T cell changes during pregnancy in multiple sclerosis (dated by TCRdb to the late 2010s). Context from the whole study: The study looked at changes in the T cell repertoire across pregnancy in women with multiple sclerosis.

As to this clone: Its antigen is unknown. Base quality data are lacking; no much larger clone is found one base away.

To prepare the library, the immunoSEQ multiplex PCR assay was applied. TCRdb's version of the immuneACCESS table is confined to in-frame rearrangements and falls short of the full clone set. An unresolved V gene accounts for under half of the shortfall where checked; the remainder is of unknown origin. The sample table lists 40,000 to 55,000 clones, 91% of them with a count of one. Of the sample, around 2.6% falls within the top ten clones. Inclusive of the bounding cysteine and phenylalanine, the CDR3 is 13 residues long. The entry retains the CDR3 DNA only, 39 bases that are in frame from base 1. The germline V gene (reference sequence) supplies CDR1 MNHEY and CDR2 SMNVEV. The V end gives up 5 bases and the J end 7 bases, leaving 5 bases in the junction not matched to a gene.

The V gene is TRBV27 and the J gene is TRBJ1-5, with 7 bases aligning to TRBD1. The sequencing here drew on CD8+ T cells from peripheral blood mononuclear cells, taken in the second trimester of pregnancy. This receptor was obtained from a female donor with multiple sclerosis, enrolled in a pregnancy study. The CDR3 region has the sequence CASSLGGGQPQHF. DNA sequence: TGTGCCAGCAGTCTAGGGGGCGGGCAGCCCCAGCATTTT.